This T cell receptor (beta chain) was sequenced during a study of T cells in Graves' hyperthyroidism and ophthalmopathy. General observations from the study: Separating ophthalmopathy from stable hyperthyroidism was achieved by a 13 V-J model.

The ends were cut back, 3 bases at V and 4 bases at J, with 15 bases in the middle. The CDR3 consists of 15 residues. Germline values: CDR1 SGHAT, CDR2 FQNNGV. The investigators amplified TCR beta CDR3 regions from RNA transcripts. A set of HTBI primers served as the primers for a first-round RT-PCR of the TCR CDR3. Each CDR3 protein gets one entry after TCRdb re-called the multiplex PCR reads with MiXCR. The sample includes about 570,000 distinct CDR3 sequences, 40% to 55% seen only once; the top ten take around 19%. To note about this clonotype: Its antigen is currently unknown.

The TCR originated in an adult woman with Graves' disease, either hyperthyroidism or ophthalmopathy (not recorded which). The sequencing input was peripheral blood or thyroid tissue (not recorded which). The gene calls are TRBV11-2 and TRBJ1-2; D is undetermined. The CDR3 loop reads CASSFDFGEGYGYTF. The CDR3 DNA follows: TGTGCCAGCAGCTTCGACTTCGGGGAGGGCTATGGCTACACCTTC.